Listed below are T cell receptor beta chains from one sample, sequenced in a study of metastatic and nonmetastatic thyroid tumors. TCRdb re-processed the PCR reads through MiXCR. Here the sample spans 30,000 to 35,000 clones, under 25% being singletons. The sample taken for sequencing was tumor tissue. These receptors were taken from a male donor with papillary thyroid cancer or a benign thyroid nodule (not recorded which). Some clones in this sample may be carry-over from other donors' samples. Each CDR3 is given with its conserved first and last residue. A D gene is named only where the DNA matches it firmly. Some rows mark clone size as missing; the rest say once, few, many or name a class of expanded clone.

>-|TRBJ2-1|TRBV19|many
TGTGCCAGTAGTATAGCAGGGACCAGCGAGCAGTTCTTC
CASSIAGTSEQFF
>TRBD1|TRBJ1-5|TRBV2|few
TGTGCCAGCAGTGGGGGACAGGCTCTCAATCAGCCCCAGCATTTT
CASSGGQALNQPQHF
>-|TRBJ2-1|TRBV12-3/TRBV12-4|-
TGTGCCAGCAGTTTAATCCTCGATGGAAATAACAATGAGCAGTTCTTC
CASSLILDGNNNEQFF
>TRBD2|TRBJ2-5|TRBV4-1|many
TGCGCCAGCAGCCTAGGACTAGCGGGAGGATATACCGTAGAGACCCAGTACTTC
CASSLGLAGGYTVETQYF
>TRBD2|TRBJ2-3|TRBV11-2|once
TGTGCCAGCAGCTTCTTTCCCCTAATAGCGGGAGGTCGACATACGCAGTATTTT
CASSFFPLIAGGRHTQYF
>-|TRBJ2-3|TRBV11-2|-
TGTGCCAGCAGCCATACTATATTAGCACAGGATACGCAGTATTTT
CASSHTILAQDTQYF
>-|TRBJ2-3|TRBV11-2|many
TGTGCCAGCAAGGAAGGGAGGAAGACAGATACGCAGTATTTT
CASKEGRKTDTQYF
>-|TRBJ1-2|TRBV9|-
TGTGCCAGCAGTCTAGATGAAAACTATGGCTACACCTTC
CASSLDENYGYTF
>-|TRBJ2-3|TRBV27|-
TGTGCCAGCAGTTTATCCGGGACGGGACCCACAGATACGCAGTATTTT
CASSLSGTGPTDTQYF
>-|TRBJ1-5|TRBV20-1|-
TGCAGTGCTAGAGAGGTCGGCAGTCGAAGACAGCCCCAGCATTTT
CSAREVGSRRQPQHF
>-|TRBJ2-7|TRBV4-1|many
TGCGCCAGCAGCCAAGAGGGGAGGCGAGGCGCCTACGAGCAGTACTTC
CASSQEGRRGAYEQYF
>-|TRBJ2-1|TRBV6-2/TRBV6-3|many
TGTGCCACCTGGGATGGAGCAGGCAATGAGCAGTTCTTC
CATWDGAGNEQFF
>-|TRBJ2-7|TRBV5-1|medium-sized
TGCGCCAGCAGCGTTACCGGGAAAAACTCCTACGAGCAGTACTTC
CASSVTGKNSYEQYF
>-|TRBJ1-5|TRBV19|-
TGTGCCAGTAGTCGGTCCAGAGATAGCAATCAGCCCCAGCATTTT
CASSRSRDSNQPQHF
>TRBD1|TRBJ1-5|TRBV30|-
TGTGTCTGGAGTAGACAGGGTAATCAGCCCCGGCATTTT
CVWSRQGNQPRHF
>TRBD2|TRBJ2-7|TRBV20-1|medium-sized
TGCAGTGCTAGCGGACTAGCGGGAATCAACGAGCAGTACTTC
CSASGLAGINEQYF
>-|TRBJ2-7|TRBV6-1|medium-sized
TGTGCCAGCGGGGGGTGGACAGCATCATTTGAGTACGAGCAGTACTTC
CASGGWTASFEYEQYF
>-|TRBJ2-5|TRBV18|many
TGTGCCAGCTCACCACCGGGGCGCCAAGAGACCCAGTACTTC
CASSPPGRQETQYF
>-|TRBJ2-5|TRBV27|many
TGTGCCAGCAGTTACTACGGCGGATTAGAGACCCAGTACTTC
CASSYYGGLETQYF
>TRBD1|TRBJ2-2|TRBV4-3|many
TGCGCCAGCAGCCAAGATCCACAGGGGCCCGTAGCCGGGGAGCTGTTTTTT
CASSQDPQGPVAGELFF
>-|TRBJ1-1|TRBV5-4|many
TGTGCCAGCAGCTTTTTGAGTGCCTCCATGAACACTGAAGCTTTCTTT
CASSFLSASMNTEAFF
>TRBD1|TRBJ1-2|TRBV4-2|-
TGTGCCAGCAGCCAGAACCGGGACAGCTATGGCTACACCTTC
CASSQNRDSYGYTF
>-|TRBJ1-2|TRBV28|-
TGTGCCAGCAGTTCTACATGGCTTGGCTACACCTTC
CASSSTWLGYTF
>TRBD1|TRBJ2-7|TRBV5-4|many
TGTGCCAGCAGCGCGGGACAGGGAGTCTCCTACGAGCAGTACTTC
CASSAGQGVSYEQYF